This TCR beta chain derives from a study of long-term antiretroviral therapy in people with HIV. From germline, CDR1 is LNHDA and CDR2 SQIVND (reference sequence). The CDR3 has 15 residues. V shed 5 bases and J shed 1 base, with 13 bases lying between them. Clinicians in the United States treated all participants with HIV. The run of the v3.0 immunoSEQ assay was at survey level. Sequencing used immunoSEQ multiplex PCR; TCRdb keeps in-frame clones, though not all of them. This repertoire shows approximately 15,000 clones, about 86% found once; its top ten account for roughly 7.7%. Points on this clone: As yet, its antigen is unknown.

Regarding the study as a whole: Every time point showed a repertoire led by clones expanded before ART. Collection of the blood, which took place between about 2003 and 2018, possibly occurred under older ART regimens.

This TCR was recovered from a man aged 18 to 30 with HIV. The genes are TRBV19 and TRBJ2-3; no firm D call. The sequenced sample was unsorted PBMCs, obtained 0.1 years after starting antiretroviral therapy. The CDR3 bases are TGTGCCAGTAGTTTTGGTCTTCCGCGCACAGATACGCAGTATTTT. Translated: CASSFGLPRTDTQYF.